One and the same sample provided the 14 T cell receptor beta chains below, sequenced in a study of T-cell memory formation after mild COVID-19. TCRdb reprocessed the 5' RACE reads with MiXCR, giving one entry per CDR3 protein. The table shows some 160,000 distinct CDR3 sequences, with around a third occurring only once. Material: PBMCs or a T cell subset sorted from them (not recorded which). The receptors here all came from an adult woman who had mild COVID-19 (a few samples of this study predate the infection). Cell type and time point are not known.

This clonotype was found many times. The chain combines TRBV18 with TRBJ2-5; D remains unclear. Per germline, CDR1 KGHSH and CDR2 LQKENI. V shed 3 bases and J shed 4 bases, with 3 bases lying between them. CDR3 length: 11 amino acids. The CDR3 here is CASSPGETQYF. CDR3 DNA sequence: TGTGCCAGCTCACCGGGAGAGACCCAGTACTTC.

The V gene is TRBV19, the J gene TRBJ2-3, with 10 bases that match TRBD1. V was clipped by 5 bases and J by 4 bases; unmatched bases: 3. This CDR3 contains 14 residues. CDR1 is LNHDA and CDR2 is SQIVND in the germline V gene (reference sequence). CDR3 residues: CASSSTGGADTQYF. CDR3 DNA: TGTGCCAGTAGTTCGACAGGGGGCGCAGATACGCAGTATTTT.

The chain joins TRBV6-1 to TRBJ1-2; the D gene is possibly TRBD1 (6 bases). This CDR3 contains 15 residues. CDR1 is MNHNS and CDR2 is SASEGT in the germline V gene. V was trimmed by 3 bases and J by 3 bases, leaving 14 bases between them. CDR3 in DNA: TGTGCCAGCAGTGAGCAGGGGAGGTCTGACTATGGCTACACCTTC. Protein product: CASSEQGRSDYGYTF.

Only a few counts were recorded for this clonotype. J is TRBJ2-7 and V is TRBV4-1; 7 positions agree with TRBD1. CDR3 length equals 15 residues. CDR1 MGHRA and CDR2 YSYEKL come from the germline V gene. J lost 7 bases, V lost 4 bases, and 13 bases had no gene match. The CDR3 region is CASSLGTDILQEQYF. The CDR3 nucleotides are TGCGCCAGCAGCCTTGGGACAGACATCTTACAGGAGCAGTACTTC.

This clonotype was seen only a few times. The chain links TRBV7-2 to TRBJ2-3, with a possible D match to TRBD2 (6 bases). Germline V lookup: CDR1 SGHTA, CDR2 FQGNSA. CDR3 length: 17 amino acids. V shed 5 bases and J shed 2 bases, with 20 bases lying between them. CDR3 region: CASSLFKGGGPTDTQYF. Written as DNA, the CDR3 is TGTGCCAGCAGCCTTTTCAAGGGAGGAGGACCCACAGATACGCAGTATTTT.

This chain joins TRBV7-9 and TRBJ2-3; no reliable D call. The germline V gene encodes CDR1 SEHNR and CDR2 FQNEAQ (reference sequence). Trimming stripped 4 bases from V and 4 bases from J, with 9 bases between. This CDR3 has 13 residues. CDR3 sequence reads: CASSSTVADTQYF. DNA of the CDR3: TGTGCCAGCAGCTCAACGGTCGCAGATACGCAGTATTTT.

Only a few counts were recorded for this clonotype. The CDR3 DNA follows: TGTGCCAGCAGGGGTAGCAGCTACGAGCAGTACTTC. Translated: CASRGSSYEQYF. The chain joins TRBV7-2 to TRBJ2-7; D is unresolved. Looked up from germline, CDR1 is SGHTA and CDR2 is FQGNSA. V lost 6 bases and J 3 bases, leaving 9 bases between the germline ends. CDR3 length equals 12 residues.

The chain uses TRBV9 and TRBJ2-1; 8 nucleotides align to TRBD2. The V segment lost 4 bases and the J segment 4 bases; nucleotides outside the gene matches: 7. The CDR3 extends over 15 amino acids. The germline gives CDR1 SGDLS, CDR2 YYNGEE. Here the CDR3 reads CASSSGGAAYNEQFF. DNA for the CDR3: TGTGCCAGCAGCTCCGGGGGGGCAGCGTACAATGAGCAGTTCTTC.

The DNA of the CDR3 is TGTGCCAGCAGCTTCTTTGGGCGGGAGAGCGATGAGCAGTTCTTC. This gives the protein CASSFFGRESDEQFF. The rearrangement joins TRBV7-2 to TRBJ2-1, with 7 bases matching TRBD2. Germline V lookup: CDR1 SGHTA, CDR2 FQGNSA. This CDR3 is built from 15 residues. Trimming removed 3 bases from V and 8 bases from J; junction bases left unmatched: 10.

This clonotype was counted between two and nine times. The chain is built from TRBV11-2 and TRBJ2-5; D is perhaps TRBD2 (5 bases). V was shortened by 2 bases and J by 5 bases, with 12 bases between the two germline ends. The CDR3 loop spans 14 amino acids. Per the germline V gene, CDR1 is SGHAT and CDR2 is FQNNGV. The DNA for the CDR3 is TGTGCCAGCAGCTTACGGTTGGAGGAGGAGACCCAGTACTTC. Translating it yields CASSLRLEEETQYF.

The sample holds a few counts of this clonotype. The CDR3 nucleotides read TGTGCCAGCAGTTATCGGGGAGGGGCAGAGACCCAGTACTTC. It yields the protein CASSYRGGAETQYF. The chain recombines TRBV6-5 with TRBJ2-5; 7 bases fit TRBD2. CDR3 size: 14 residues. CDR1 is MNHEY, CDR2 SVGAGI, per germline. The V gene end was trimmed by 3 bases and the J gene end by 4 bases; junction bases not matched to a gene: 5.

This clonotype has just a few counts. The chain couples TRBV5-6 to TRBJ2-7, with a possible D match to TRBD2 (5 bases). The CDR3 consists of 13 residues. Trimming shortened V by 6 bases and J by 0 bases, and 10 bases separated the two germline ends. From germline, CDR1 is SGHDT and CDR2 YYEEEE. The CDR3 coding sequence is TGTGCCAGCACCCGACGGGGCTCCTACGAGCAGTACTTC. It specifies CASTRRGSYEQYF.

This clonotype was detected only a few times. The chain employs TRBV30 and TRBJ1-1; D is undetermined. Germline V gene data show CDR1 as GTSNPN and CDR2 as SVGIG (reference sequence). Trimming removed 3 bases at V and 2 bases at J, with 10 bases between. The CDR3 is 13 residues long. This CDR3 is CAWRDSINTEAFF. The CDR3 region has the DNA TGTGCCTGGAGGGACTCTATAAACACTGAAGCTTTCTTT.

The chain uses TRBV7-2 and TRBJ2-2; D not certain. The V end was cut by 0 bases, the J end by 0 bases, with 5 bases between. Germline assignment: CDR1 SGHTA and CDR2 FQGNSA. The CDR3 has 15 amino acids. CDR3 amino acids: CASSLAGPNTGELFF. In DNA form, the CDR3 reads TGTGCCAGCAGCTTAGCGGGTCCGAACACCGGGGAGCTGTTTTTT.